The rows below give T cell receptor beta chains drawn from one sample of a study of T cell responses to AZD1222 COVID-19 vaccine. Libraries were prepared by immunoSEQ multiplex PCR; TCRdb keeps only in-frame clonotypes and omits some of them. The table shows approximately 120,000 clones, with approximately 86% occurring only once. The sample in question was peripheral blood, obtained on day 0 of AZD1222 vaccination. Source of these receptors: an adult in good health. The CDR3 runs from the conserved cysteine through the conserved F or W. Fields, in order: V gene, D gene, J gene, clone size, CDR3 DNA, CDR3 protein. D genes are given only for firm matches. Only part of the rows carry a size: once, few, many, or a class if the clone is expanded.

TRBV6-9	NA	TRBJ1-5	NA	TGTGCCAGCAGTACATCCGGGATACCGGGCGAGGAGCCCCAGCATTTT	CASSTSGIPGEEPQHF
TRBV7-9	NA	TRBJ2-1	NA	TGTGCCAGCAGCTCCCCCTTAGACAATGAGCAGTTCTTC	CASSSPLDNEQFF
TRBV29-1	TRBD1	TRBJ1-1	NA	TGCAGCGCCTCCCCAGGACAGGGAGGGACTGAAGCTTTCTTT	CSASPGQGGTEAFF
TRBV7-2	NA	TRBJ2-6	NA	TGTGCCAGCAGCTGGGAACCAGGGGACGGGGCCAACGTCCTGACTTTC	CASSWEPGDGANVLTF
TRBV5-4	TRBD1	TRBJ1-4	NA	TGTGCCAGCAGTTTCGGAGGACAGGGAAGCTTGAATGAAAAACTGTTTTTT	CASSFGGQGSLNEKLFF
TRBV5-4	NA	TRBJ2-3	NA	TGTGCCAGCAGCTTGGATAAGGGTTCCACAGATACGCAGTATTTT	CASSLDKGSTDTQYF
TRBV7-2	NA	TRBJ1-2	NA	TGTGCCAGCAGCTTGGGGGGAGGCATTAACTATGGCTACACCTTC	CASSLGGGINYGYTF
TRBV7-8	NA	TRBJ1-3	few	TGTGCCAGCAGCTTAGACCCTCGTGGAAACACCATATATTTT	CASSLDPRGNTIYF
TRBV15	TRBD2	TRBJ2-1	NA	TGTGCCACCAGCAGAGATAGGACTAGCGGGACTCGGGAGTTCTTC	CATSRDRTSGTREFF
TRBV3-1/TRBV3-2	TRBD2	TRBJ2-1	NA	TGTGCCAGCAGTCTCTCGGGGGGTCATGAGCAGTTCTTC	CASSLSGGHEQFF
TRBV7-8	NA	TRBJ1-1	once	TGTGCCAGCAGTTCGGGGGGGCAGGGGACTTTCTTT	CASSSGGQGTFF
TRBV24-1	NA	TRBJ2-1	NA	TGTGCCACCAGTGATTTGGGCAGGGGCAACAATGAGCAGTTCTTC	CATSDLGRGNNEQFF
TRBV27	TRBD2	TRBJ2-7	NA	TGTGCCAGCAGTTTAGGACTAGCGGGAGCGGTCACCTACGAGCAGTACTTC	CASSLGLAGAVTYEQYF
TRBV19	NA	TRBJ1-5	NA	TGTGCCAGTACGCCGCTCACCGGTATCGGGAATCAGCCCCAGCATTTT	CASTPLTGIGNQPQHF
TRBV19	NA	TRBJ1-5	NA	TGTGCCAGTAGTAAAGTGGGGGTTCAGCCCCAGCATTTT	CASSKVGVQPQHF
TRBV4-2	NA	TRBJ1-4	few	TGTGCCAGCAGCCAAGGGGGCCAAAAACTGTTTTTT	CASSQGGQKLFF
TRBV7-3	NA	TRBJ2-7	NA	TGTGCCAGCAGCCCTTCCGCGAGCCCGTTCTACGAGCAGTACTTC	CASSPSASPFYEQYF
TRBV3-1/TRBV3-2	NA	TRBJ1-1	few	TGTGCCAGCAGCCACGGGGGGGCTGGAGCTTTCTTT	CASSHGGAGAFF
TRBV5-4	NA	TRBJ2-2	NA	TGTGCCAGCAGCTCCCAAAACACCGGGGAGCTGTTTTTT	CASSSQNTGELFF
TRBV7-2	NA	TRBJ1-2	once	TGTGCCAGCAGCACCCCCCCCGGGACCCATGTCGGCTACACCTTC	CASSTPPGTHVGYTF
TRBV10-3	TRBD1	TRBJ1-1	NA	TGTGCCATCAGTGCAATTGAGGGGGCGAGCGCTGAAGCTTTCTTT	CAISAIEGASAEAFF
TRBV4-3	NA	TRBJ2-7	medium-sized	TGCGCCAGCAGCCAAGACACGGGAAGCTCCTACGAGCAGTACTTC	CASSQDTGSSYEQYF
TRBV18	NA	TRBJ1-2	NA	TGTGCCAGCTCACGGGAACGGAACTATGGCTACACCTTC	CASSRERNYGYTF
TRBV7-9	NA	TRBJ1-2	NA	TGTGCCAGCAGCTTAGGTCTGGGGCGCGGCTACACCTTC	CASSLGLGRGYTF
TRBV7-2	NA	TRBJ2-1	NA	TGTGCCAGCAGCTTACTAGGACAAGTGTACAATGAGCAGTTCTTC	CASSLLGQVYNEQFF
TRBV28	NA	TRBJ2-1	NA	TGTGCCACCGGCGTAGGGGTAGAACAGTTCTTC	CATGVGVEQFF
TRBV30	NA	TRBJ2-1	NA	TGTGCCTGGAGTGTTGATGGGAATTCCTACAATGAGCAGTTCTTC	CAWSVDGNSYNEQFF
TRBV11-2	TRBD2	TRBJ2-1	NA	TGTGCCAGCAGCCCTACTAGCGGTAAAGGTGAGCAGTTCTTC	CASSPTSGKGEQFF
TRBV11-2	NA	TRBJ1-1	NA	TGTGCCAGCAGAACCCTCAGGGGCCCCACTGAAGCTTTCTTT	CASRTLRGPTEAFF
TRBV28	NA	TRBJ1-5	NA	TGTGCCAGCAGTGGACTGTGGGGCAATCAGCCCCAGCATTTT	CASSGLWGNQPQHF
TRBV5-5	NA	TRBJ2-7	NA	TGTGCCAGCAGCTTGGTTTTCAGCGAGCAGTACTTC	CASSLVFSEQYF
TRBV5-1	NA	TRBJ2-7	NA	TGCGCCAGCAGCCCACGGGAGCCCTACGAGCAGTACTTC	CASSPREPYEQYF
TRBV30	NA	TRBJ2-2	NA	TGTGCCTGTCGTACTAGCCAGAACACCGGGGAGCTGTTTTTT	CACRTSQNTGELFF
TRBV10-3	TRBD2	TRBJ2-3	NA	TGTGCCATCAGTGAGTCGAATGTCGGGGGGTTAGATACGCAGTATTTT	CAISESNVGGLDTQYF
TRBV20-1	TRBD2	TRBJ2-5	few	TGCAGTGCTAGTCGGCTAGCGGGAGAAGAGACCCAGTACTTC	CSASRLAGEETQYF
TRBV5-1	NA	TRBJ1-1	NA	TGCGCCAGCAGCACGATGACAGGCGCCATGAACACTGAAGCTTTCTTT	CASSTMTGAMNTEAFF
TRBV7-6	NA	TRBJ1-6	NA	TGTGCCAGCAGCTTAGGAGGCAGATTGAGGGATTCACCCCTCCACTTT	CASSLGGRLRDSPLHF
TRBV5-6	NA	TRBJ1-5	NA	TGTGCCAGCAGCGTCCATGAGGGGACGGGCAATCAGCCCCAGCATTTT	CASSVHEGTGNQPQHF
TRBV29-1	TRBD1	TRBJ2-2	NA	TGCAGCGTGCAGACAGGGGGCGCCTGGGGAACCGGGGAGCTGTTTTTT	CSVQTGGAWGTGELFF
TRBV10-3	TRBD1	TRBJ1-2	NA	TGTGCCATCAGGGATCCGGGACAGGGGGAAATAGTAAACTATGGCTACACCTTC	CAIRDPGQGEIVNYGYTF
TRBV19	NA	TRBJ1-5	NA	TGTGCCAGTAGTACGCGACAGATGAGCAATCAGCCCCAGCATTTT	CASSTRQMSNQPQHF
TRBV5-6	NA	TRBJ2-1	NA	TGTGCCAGCAGCCAGACACTTGAGCAGTTCTTC	CASSQTLEQFF
TRBV11-1	NA	TRBJ2-1	NA	TGTGCCAGCAGCCGGGCTCCTTCCAATGAGCAGTTCTTC	CASSRAPSNEQFF
TRBV5-6	NA	TRBJ1-5	NA	TGTGCCAGCAGCCTGAGATGGGGTAACAATCAGCCCCAGCATTTT	CASSLRWGNNQPQHF
TRBV18	TRBD2	TRBJ2-2	NA	TGTGCCAGCTCACCCCGACTAGCGATGAACACCGGGGAGCTGTTTTTT	CASSPRLAMNTGELFF
TRBV19	TRBD1	TRBJ2-7	NA	TGTGCCAGTAGTATACCCGGGACAGCTACGAGGCAGTACTTC	CASSIPGTATRQYF
TRBV4-2	TRBD2	TRBJ2-2	NA	TGTGCCAGCAGCCAAGGCGTGACTAGCGGGGGAGTCGGGGAGCTGTTTTTT	CASSQGVTSGGVGELFF
TRBV29-1	TRBD2	TRBJ2-1	NA	TGCAGCGTTCGAAGCGGGAGAAGATACAATGAGCAGTTCTTC	CSVRSGRRYNEQFF
TRBV5-1	TRBD1	TRBJ2-7	NA	TGCGCCAGCAGCTTAGAAAGGGGGCCCTACGAGCAGTACTTC	CASSLERGPYEQYF
TRBV2	NA	TRBJ1-4	NA	TGTGCCAGCAGCCCGACAGAAACTAATGAAAAACTGTTTTTT	CASSPTETNEKLFF
TRBV3-1/TRBV3-2	TRBD1	TRBJ2-5	NA	TGTGCCAGCAGCTCCCGGACAGGCCAAGAGACCCAGTACTTC	CASSSRTGQETQYF
TRBV2	NA	TRBJ2-7	few	TGTGCCAGCAGCCCCGCCGGCAACTACGAGCAGTACTTC	CASSPAGNYEQYF
TRBV5-1	NA	TRBJ1-1	NA	TGCGCCAGCAGCTCCCAGAGTGGTGGGAACACTGAAGCTTTCTTT	CASSSQSGGNTEAFF